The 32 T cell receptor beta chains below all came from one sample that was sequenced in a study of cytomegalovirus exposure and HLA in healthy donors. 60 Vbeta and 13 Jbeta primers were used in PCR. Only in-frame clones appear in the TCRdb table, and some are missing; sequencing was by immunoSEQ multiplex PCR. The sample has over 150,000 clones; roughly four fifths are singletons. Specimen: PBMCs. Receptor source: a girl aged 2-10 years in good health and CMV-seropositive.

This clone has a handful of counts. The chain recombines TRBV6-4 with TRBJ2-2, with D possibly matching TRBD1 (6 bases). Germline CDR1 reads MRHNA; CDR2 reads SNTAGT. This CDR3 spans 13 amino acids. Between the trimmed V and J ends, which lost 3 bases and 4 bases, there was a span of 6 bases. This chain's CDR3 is CASSEGATGELFF. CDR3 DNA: TGTGCCAGCAGTGAGGGGGCCACCGGGGAGCTGTTTTTT.

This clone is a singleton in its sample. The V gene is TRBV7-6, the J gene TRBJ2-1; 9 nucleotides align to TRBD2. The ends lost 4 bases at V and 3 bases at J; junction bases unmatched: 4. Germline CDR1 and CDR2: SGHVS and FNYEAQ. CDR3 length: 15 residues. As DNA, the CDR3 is TGTGCCAGCAGCTCCGTAGCGGGGGTCTACAATGAGCAGTTCTTC. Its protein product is CASSSVAGVYNEQFF.

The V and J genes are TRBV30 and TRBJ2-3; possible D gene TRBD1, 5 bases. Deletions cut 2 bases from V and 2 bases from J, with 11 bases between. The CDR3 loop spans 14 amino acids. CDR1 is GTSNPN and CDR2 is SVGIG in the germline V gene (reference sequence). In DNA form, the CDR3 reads TGTGCCTGGAGTCAGGGATGGAACACAGATACGCAGTATTTT. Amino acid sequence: CAWSQGWNTDTQYF.

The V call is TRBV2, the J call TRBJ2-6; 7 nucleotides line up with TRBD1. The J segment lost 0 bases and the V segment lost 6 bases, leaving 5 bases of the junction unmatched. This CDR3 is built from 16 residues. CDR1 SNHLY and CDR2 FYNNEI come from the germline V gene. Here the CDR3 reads CASRRDSHSGANVLTF. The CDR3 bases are TGTGCCAGCAGGAGGGACAGCCACTCTGGGGCCAACGTCCTGACTTTC. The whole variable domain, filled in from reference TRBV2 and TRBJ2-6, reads EPEVTQTPSHQVTQMGQEVILRCVPISNHLYFYWYRQILGQKVEFLVSFYNNEISEKSEIFDDQFSVERPDGSNFTLKIRSTKLEDSAMYFCASRRDSHSGANVLTFGAGSRLTVL.

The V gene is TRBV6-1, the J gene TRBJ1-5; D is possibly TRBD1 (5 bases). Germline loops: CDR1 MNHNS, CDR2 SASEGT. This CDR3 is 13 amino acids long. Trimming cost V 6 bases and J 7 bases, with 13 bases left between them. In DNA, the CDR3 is TGTGCCAGCAGGGACAACGAGGCCCAGCCCCAGCATTTT. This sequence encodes CASRDNEAQPQHF.

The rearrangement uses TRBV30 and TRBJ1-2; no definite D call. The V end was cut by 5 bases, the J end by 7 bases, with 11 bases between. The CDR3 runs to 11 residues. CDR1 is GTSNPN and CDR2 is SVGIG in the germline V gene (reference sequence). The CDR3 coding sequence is TGTGCCTGGGGTGGAATCGGTGGCTACACCTTC. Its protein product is CAWGGIGGYTF.

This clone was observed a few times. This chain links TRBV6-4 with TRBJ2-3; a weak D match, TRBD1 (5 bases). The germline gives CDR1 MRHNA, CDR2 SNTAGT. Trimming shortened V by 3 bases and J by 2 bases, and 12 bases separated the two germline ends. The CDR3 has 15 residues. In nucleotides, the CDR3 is TGTGCCAGCAGTGAGACAGTGACTTTCACAGATACGCAGTATTTT. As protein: CASSETVTFTDTQYF.

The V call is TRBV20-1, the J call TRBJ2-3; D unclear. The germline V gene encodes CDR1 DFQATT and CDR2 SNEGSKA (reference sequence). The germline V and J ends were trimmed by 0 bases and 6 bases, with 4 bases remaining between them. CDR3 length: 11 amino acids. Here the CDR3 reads CSAREADTQYF. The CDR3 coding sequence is TGCAGTGCTAGAGAAGCGGATACGCAGTATTTT.

This CDR3 is CASSLVGARSGNTIYF. DNA for the CDR3: TGTGCCAGCAGTTTAGTGGGGGCCCGCTCTGGAAACACCATATATTTT. The V call is TRBV28, the J call TRBJ1-3, with D possibly being TRBD1 (6 bases). This CDR3 is built from 16 residues. Deletions cut 2 bases from V and 0 bases from J, with 11 bases between. Germline assignment: CDR1 MDHEN and CDR2 SYDVKM.

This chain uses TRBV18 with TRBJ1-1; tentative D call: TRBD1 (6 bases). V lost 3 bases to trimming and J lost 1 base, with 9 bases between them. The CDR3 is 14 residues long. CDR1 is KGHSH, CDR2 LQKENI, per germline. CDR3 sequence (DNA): TGTGCCAGCTCACCGGGACAAACGAACACTGAAGCTTTCTTT. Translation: CASSPGQTNTEAFF. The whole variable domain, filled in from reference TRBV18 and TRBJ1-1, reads NAGVMQNPRHLVRRRGQEARLRCSPMKGHSHVYWYRQLPEEGLKFMVYLQKENIIDESGMPKERFSAEFPKEGPSILRIQQVVRGDSAAYFCASSPGQTNTEAFFGQGTRLTVV.

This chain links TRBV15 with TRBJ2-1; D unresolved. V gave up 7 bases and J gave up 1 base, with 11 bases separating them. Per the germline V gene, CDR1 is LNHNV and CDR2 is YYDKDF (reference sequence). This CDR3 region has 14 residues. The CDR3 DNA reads TGTGCCACCAACGCAGCGCCATCCTACAATGAGCAGTTCTTC. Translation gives CATNAAPSYNEQFF.

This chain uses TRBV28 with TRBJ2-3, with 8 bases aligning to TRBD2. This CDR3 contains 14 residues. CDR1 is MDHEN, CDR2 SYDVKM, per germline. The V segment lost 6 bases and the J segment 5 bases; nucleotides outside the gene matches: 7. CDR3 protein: CASRRSGSRDTQYF. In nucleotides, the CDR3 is TGTGCCAGCAGGAGAAGCGGGAGTCGAGATACGCAGTATTTT. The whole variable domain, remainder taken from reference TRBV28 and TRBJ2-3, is DVKVTQSSRYLVKRTGEKVFLECVQDMDHENMFWYRQDPGLGLRLIYFSYDVKMKEKGDIPEGYSVSREKKERFSLILESASTNQTSMYLCASRRSGSRDTQYFGPGTRLTVL.

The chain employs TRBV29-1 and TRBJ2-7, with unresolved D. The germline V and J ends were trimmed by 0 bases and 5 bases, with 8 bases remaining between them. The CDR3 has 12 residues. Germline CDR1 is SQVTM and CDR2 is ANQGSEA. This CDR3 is CSVEDQANEQYF. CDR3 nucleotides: TGCAGCGTTGAAGATCAGGCGAACGAGCAGTACTTC.

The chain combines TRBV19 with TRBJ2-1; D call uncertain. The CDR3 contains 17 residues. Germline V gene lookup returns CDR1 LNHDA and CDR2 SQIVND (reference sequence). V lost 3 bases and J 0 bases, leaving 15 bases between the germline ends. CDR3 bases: TGTGCCAGTAGTATGCCCTCAAGCAACCCCTCCTACAATGAGCAGTTCTTC. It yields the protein CASSMPSSNPSYNEQFF.

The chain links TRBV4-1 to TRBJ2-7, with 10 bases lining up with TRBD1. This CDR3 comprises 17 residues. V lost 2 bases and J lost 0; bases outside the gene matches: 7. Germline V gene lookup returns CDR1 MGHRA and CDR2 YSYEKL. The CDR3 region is CASSQQPRDRGSYEQYF. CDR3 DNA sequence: TGCGCCAGCAGCCAACAACCACGGGACAGGGGCTCCTACGAGCAGTACTTC.

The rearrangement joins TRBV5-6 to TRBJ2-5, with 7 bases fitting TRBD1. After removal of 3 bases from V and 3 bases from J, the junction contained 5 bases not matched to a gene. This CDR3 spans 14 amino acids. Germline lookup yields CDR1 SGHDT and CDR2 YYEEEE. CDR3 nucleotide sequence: TGTGCCAGCAGCTACGGGACAGTCAAAGAGACCCAGTACTTC. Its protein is CASSYGTVKETQYF.

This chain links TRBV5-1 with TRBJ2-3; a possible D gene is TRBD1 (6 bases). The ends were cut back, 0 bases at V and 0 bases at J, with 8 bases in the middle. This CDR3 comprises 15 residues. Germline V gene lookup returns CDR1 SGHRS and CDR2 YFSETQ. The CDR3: CASSLGTVSTDTQYF. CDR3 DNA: TGCGCCAGCAGCTTGGGGACAGTGAGCACAGATACGCAGTATTTT.

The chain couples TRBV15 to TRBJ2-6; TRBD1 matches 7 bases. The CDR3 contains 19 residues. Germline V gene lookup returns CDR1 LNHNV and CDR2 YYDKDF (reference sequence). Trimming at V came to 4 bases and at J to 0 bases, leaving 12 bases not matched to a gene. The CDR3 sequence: CATSTHNRGPPSGANVLTF. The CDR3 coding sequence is TGTGCCACCAGCACGCATAACAGGGGTCCCCCCTCTGGGGCCAACGTCCTGACTTTC.

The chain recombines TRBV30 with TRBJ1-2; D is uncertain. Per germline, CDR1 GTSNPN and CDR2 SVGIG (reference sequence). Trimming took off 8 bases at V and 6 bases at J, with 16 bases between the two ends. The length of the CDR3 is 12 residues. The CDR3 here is CAGDLVPNGYTF. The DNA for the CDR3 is TGTGCCGGTGACTTAGTACCGAATGGCTACACCTTC.

The CDR3 here is CASSADNYNEQFF. The CDR3 coding sequence is TGTGCCAGCAGTGCGGACAATTACAATGAGCAGTTCTTC. J is TRBJ2-1 and V is TRBV6-5; D is possibly TRBD1 (5 bases). The germline V and J ends were trimmed by 5 bases and 4 bases, with 9 bases remaining between them. The length of the CDR3 is 13 residues. Germline lookup yields CDR1 MNHEY and CDR2 SVGAGI.

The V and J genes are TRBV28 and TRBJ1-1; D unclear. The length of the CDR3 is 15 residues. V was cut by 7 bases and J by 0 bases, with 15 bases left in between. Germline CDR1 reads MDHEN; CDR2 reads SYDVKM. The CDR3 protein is CASNGPTALNTEAFF. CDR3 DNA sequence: TGTGCCAGCAATGGTCCAACAGCACTGAACACTGAAGCTTTCTTT.

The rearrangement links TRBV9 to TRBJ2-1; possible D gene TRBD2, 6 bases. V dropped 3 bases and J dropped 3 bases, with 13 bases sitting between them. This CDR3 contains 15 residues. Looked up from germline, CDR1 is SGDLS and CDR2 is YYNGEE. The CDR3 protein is CASSAFGSHYNEQFF. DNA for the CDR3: TGTGCCAGCAGCGCGTTCGGGAGCCACTACAATGAGCAGTTCTTC.

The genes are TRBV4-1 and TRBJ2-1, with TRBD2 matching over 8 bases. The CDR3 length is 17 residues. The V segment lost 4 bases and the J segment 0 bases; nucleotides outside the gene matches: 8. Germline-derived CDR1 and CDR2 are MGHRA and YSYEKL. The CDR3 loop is CASSPPLSGSSYNEQFF. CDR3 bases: TGCGCCAGCAGCCCCCCGTTAAGCGGGAGCTCCTACAATGAGCAGTTCTTC.

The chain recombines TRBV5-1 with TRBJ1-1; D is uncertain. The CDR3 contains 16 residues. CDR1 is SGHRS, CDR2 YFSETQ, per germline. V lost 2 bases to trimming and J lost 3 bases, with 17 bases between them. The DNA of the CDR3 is TGCGCCAGCAGCTTCGGCGTTGGGCGGGAGTACACTGAAGCTTTCTTT. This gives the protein CASSFGVGREYTEAFF.

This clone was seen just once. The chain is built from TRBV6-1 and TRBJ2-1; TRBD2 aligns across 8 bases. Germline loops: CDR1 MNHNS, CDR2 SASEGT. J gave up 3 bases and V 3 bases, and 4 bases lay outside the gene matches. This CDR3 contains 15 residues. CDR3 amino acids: CASSEVLADYNEQFF. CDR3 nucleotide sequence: TGTGCCAGCAGTGAGGTACTAGCGGACTACAATGAGCAGTTCTTC.

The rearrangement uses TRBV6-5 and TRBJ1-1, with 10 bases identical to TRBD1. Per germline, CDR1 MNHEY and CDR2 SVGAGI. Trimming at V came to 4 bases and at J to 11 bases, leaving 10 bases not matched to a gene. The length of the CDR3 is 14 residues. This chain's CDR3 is CASSFDRGRDLAFF. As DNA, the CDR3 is TGTGCCAGCAGTTTCGACAGGGGGCGAGATTTGGCTTTCTTT.

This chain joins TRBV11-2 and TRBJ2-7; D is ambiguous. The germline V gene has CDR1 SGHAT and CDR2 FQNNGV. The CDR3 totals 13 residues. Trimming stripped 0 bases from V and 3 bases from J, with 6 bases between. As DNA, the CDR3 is TGTGCCAGCAGCTTAGATAGCTACTACGAGCAGTACTTC. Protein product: CASSLDSYYEQYF.

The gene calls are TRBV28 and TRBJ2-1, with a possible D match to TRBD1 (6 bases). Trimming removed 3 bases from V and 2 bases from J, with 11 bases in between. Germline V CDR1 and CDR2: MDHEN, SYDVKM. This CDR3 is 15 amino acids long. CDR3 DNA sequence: TGTGCCAGCAGTTTTCTGCAGGGGACCTACAATGAGCAGTTCTTC. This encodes CASSFLQGTYNEQFF. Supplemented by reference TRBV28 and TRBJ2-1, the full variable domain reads DVKVTQSSRYLVKRTGEKVFLECVQDMDHENMFWYRQDPGLGLRLIYFSYDVKMKEKGDIPEGYSVSREKKERFSLILESASTNQTSMYLCASSFLQGTYNEQFFGPGTRLTVL.

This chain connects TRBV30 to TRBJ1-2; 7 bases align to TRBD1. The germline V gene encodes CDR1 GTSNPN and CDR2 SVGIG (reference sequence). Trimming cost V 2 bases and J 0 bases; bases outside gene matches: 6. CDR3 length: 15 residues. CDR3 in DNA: TGTGCCTGGAGTTTAACAGGGACAGCTAACTATGGCTACACCTTC. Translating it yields CAWSLTGTANYGYTF. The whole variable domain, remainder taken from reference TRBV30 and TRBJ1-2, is SQTIHQWPATLVQPVGSPLSLECTVEGTSNPNLYWYRQAAGRGLQLLFYSVGIGQISSEVPQNLSASRPQDRQFILSSKKLLLSDSGFYLCAWSLTGTANYGYTFGSGTRLTVV.

CDR3 sequence reads: CASTVIGGSRGGYTF. The CDR3 nucleotides read TGTGCCAGCACCGTCATAGGGGGATCCAGGGGTGGCTACACCTTC. J is TRBJ1-2 and V is TRBV28; weak D call: TRBD1 (6 bases). CDR3 size: 15 residues. Deletions cut 7 bases from V and 7 bases from J, with 22 bases between. CDR1 and CDR2 from the germline V gene are MDHEN and SYDVKM.

The CDR3 sequence is CASSAGTGPYNEQFF. In nucleotides, the CDR3 is TGTGCCAGCAGTGCCGGGACAGGCCCTTACAATGAGCAGTTCTTC. The chain recombines TRBV9 with TRBJ2-1; TRBD1 agrees at 8 bases. Germline V gene sequence: CDR1 SGDLS, CDR2 YYNGEE. There are 15 residues in the CDR3. Unmatched junction bases numbered 8, after V lost 5 bases and J lost 4 bases.

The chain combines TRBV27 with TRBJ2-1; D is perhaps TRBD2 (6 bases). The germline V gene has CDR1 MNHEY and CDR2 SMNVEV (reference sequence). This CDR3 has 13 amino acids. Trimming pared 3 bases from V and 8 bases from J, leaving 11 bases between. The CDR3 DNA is TGTGCCAGCAGTTTCCCGACTAGTGATGAGCAGTTCTTC. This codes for CASSFPTSDEQFF.